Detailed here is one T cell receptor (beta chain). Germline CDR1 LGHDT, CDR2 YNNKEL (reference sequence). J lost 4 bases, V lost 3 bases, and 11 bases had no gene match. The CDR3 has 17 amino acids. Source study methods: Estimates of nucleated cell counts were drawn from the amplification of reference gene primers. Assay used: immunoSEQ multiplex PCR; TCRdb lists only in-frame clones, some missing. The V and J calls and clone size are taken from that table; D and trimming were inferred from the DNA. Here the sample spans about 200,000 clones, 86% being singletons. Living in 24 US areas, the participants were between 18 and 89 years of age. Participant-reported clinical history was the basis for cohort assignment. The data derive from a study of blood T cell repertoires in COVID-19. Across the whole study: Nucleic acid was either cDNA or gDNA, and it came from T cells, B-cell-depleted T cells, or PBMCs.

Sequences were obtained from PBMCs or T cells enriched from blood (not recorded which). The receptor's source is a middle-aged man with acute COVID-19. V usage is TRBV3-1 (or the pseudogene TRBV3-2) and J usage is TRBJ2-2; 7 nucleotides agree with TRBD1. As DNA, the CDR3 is TGTGCCAGCAGCCAGGGCAGGGACAGACGTTTCACCGGGGAGCTGTTTTTT. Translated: CASSQGRDRRFTGELFF.